This T cell receptor beta chain was profiled in a study of T cells in Graves' hyperthyroidism and ophthalmopathy. This clonotype was picked up many times. Amplification of TCR beta CDR3 regions was performed using RNA transcripts as template. The TCR CDR3 first-round RT-PCR relied on the HTBI primer set. TCRdb fed the multiplex PCR reads into MiXCR, producing one record per CDR3 protein. The sample holds almost 600,000 distinct CDR3 sequences, about 14% seen once. The ends lost 2 bases at V and 8 bases at J; junction bases unmatched: 7. Per germline, CDR1 SGDLS and CDR2 YYNGEE. The CDR3 is made up of 15 amino acids.

The rearrangement links TRBV9 to TRBJ1-4, with TRBD1 matching over 9 bases. Specimen: blood. The source is a woman aged 25-40 years with Graves' hyperthyroidism that later progressed to Graves' ophthalmopathy. CDR3: CASSVTGGPVEKLFF. The CDR3 region has the DNA TGTGCCAGCAGCGTCACAGGGGGCCCCGTGGAAAAACTGTTTTTT.